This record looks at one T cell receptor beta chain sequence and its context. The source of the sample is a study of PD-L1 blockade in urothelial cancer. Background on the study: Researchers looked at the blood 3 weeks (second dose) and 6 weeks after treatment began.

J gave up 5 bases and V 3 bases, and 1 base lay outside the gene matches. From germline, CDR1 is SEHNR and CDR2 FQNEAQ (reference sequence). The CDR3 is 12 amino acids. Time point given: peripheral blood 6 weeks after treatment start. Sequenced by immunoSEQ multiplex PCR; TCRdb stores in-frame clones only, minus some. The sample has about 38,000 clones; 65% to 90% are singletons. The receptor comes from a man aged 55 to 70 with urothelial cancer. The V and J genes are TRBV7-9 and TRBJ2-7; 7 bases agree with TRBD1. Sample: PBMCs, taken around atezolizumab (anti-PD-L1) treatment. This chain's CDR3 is CASSLTGNEQYF. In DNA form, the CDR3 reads TGTGCCAGCAGCTTGACAGGGAACGAGCAGTACTTC.